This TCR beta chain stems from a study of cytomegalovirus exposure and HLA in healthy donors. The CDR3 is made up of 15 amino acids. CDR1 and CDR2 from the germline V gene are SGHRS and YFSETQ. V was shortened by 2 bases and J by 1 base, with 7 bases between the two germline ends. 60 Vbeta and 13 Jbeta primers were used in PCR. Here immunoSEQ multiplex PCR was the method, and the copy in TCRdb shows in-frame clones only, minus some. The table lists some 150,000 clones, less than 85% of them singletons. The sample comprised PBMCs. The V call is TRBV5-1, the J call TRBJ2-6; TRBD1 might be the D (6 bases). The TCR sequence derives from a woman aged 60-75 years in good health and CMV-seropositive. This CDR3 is CASSFGQSGANVLTF. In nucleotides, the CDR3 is TGCGCCAGCAGCTTTGGACAGTCTGGGGCCAACGTCCTGACTTTC.